This T cell receptor (beta chain) was sequenced for a study of a mutant IDH1 vaccine in newly diagnosed glioma. On the study more broadly: Treated patients were around 60% male, roughly 38% female, mean age 40.4 years.

The repertoire was sequenced with immunoSEQ multiplex PCR; TCRdb's copy has only in-frame clones and lacks some. This sample yields around 57,000 clones, of which roughly 90% are seen a single time; approximately 2% belongs to the top ten. The time point was: week 11, during vaccination. Doses of 300 ug of mutant IDH1 20-mer peptide were given with topical imiquimod. V shed 1 base and J 8 bases; nucleotides not matched to a gene: 5. This CDR3 spans 16 amino acids. Germline V gene lookup returns CDR1 LGHNA and CDR2 YSLEER. Points on this clone: Its antigen is still unknown.

The sequence came from a man aged 35 to 55 with glioma. This material consisted of PBMCs, taken from a glioma patient whose treatment included an IDH1 peptide vaccine. The V gene is TRBV4-3, the J gene TRBJ1-4; 12 nucleotides align to TRBD1. The CDR3 DNA reads TGCGCCAGCAGCCAAGCGGTTGGGACAGGGGGCGAAAAACTGTTTTTT. This gives the protein CASSQAVGTGGEKLFF.